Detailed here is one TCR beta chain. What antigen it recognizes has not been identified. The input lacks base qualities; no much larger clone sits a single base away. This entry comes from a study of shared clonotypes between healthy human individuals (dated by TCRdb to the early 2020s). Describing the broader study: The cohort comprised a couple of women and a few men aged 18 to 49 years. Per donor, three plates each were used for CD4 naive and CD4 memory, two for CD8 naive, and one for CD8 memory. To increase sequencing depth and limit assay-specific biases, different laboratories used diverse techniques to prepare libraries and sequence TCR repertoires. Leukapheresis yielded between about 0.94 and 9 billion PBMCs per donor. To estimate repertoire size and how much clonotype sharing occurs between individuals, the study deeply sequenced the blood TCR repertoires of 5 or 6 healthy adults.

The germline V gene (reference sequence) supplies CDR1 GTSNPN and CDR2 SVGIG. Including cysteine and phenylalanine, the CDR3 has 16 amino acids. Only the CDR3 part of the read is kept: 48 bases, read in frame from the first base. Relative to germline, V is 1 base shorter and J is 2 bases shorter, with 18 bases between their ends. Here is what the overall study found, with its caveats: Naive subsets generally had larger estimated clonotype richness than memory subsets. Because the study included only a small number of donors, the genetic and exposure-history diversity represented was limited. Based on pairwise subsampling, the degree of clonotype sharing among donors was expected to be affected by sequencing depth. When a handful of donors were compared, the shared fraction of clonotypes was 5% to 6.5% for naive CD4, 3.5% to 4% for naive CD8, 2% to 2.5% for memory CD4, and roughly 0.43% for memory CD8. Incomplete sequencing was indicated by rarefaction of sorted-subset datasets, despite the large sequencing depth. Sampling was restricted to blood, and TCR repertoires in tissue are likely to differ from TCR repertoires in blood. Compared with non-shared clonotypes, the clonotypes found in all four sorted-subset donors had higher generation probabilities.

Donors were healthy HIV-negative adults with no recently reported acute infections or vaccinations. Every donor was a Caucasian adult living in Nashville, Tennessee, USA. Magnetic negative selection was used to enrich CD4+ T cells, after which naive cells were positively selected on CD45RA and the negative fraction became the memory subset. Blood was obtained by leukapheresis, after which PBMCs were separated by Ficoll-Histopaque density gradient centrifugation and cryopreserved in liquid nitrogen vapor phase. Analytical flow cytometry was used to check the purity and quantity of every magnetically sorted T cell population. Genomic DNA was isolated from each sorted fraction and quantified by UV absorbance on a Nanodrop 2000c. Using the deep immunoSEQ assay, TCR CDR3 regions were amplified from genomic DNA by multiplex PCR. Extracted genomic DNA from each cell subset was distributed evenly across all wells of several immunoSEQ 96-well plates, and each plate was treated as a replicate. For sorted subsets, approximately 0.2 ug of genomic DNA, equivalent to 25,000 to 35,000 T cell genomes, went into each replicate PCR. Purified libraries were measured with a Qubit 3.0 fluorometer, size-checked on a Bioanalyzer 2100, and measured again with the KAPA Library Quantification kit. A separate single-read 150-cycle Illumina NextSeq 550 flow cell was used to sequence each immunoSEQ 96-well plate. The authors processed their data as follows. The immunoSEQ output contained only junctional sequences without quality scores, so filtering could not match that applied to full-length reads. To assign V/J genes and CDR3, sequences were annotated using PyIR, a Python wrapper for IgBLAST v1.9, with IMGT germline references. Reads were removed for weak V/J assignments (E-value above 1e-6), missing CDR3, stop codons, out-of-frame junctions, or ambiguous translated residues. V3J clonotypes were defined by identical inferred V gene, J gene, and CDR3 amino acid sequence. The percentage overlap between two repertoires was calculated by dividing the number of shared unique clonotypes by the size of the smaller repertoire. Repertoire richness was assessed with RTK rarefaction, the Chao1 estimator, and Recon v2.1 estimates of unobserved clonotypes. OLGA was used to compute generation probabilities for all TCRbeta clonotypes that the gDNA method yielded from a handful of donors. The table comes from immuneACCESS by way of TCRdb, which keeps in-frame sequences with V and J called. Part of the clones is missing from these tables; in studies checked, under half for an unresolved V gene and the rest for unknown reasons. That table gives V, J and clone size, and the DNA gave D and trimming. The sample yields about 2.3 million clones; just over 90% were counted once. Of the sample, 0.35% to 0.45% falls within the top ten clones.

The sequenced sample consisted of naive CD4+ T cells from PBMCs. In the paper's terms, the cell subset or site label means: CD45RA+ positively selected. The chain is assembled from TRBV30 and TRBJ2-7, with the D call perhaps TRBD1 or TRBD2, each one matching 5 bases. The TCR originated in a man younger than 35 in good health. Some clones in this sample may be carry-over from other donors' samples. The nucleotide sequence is TGTGCCTGGAGTGGAGCCGGGACCCCCACTCCCTACGAGCAGTACTTC. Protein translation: CAWSGAGTPTPYEQYF.